This section outlines one TCR beta chain sequence together with its context. This sample is part of a study of blood T cell repertoires in COVID-19. V dropped 4 bases and J dropped 3 bases, with 12 bases sitting between them. The CDR3 contains 15 residues. Per the germline V gene, CDR1 is SGHAT and CDR2 is FQNNGV. Sequencing used immunoSEQ multiplex PCR; TCRdb keeps in-frame clones, though not all of them. The sample has hundreds of thousands of clones, 70% to 90% seen once. This rearrangement joins TRBV11-2 to TRBJ2-2; D perhaps matches TRBD2 (5 bases). The sequence was obtained from a woman aged 18-29 years with acute COVID-19. Material: PBMCs or T cells enriched from blood (not recorded which). CDR3 sequence (DNA): TGTGCCAGCAGCTCCCCGGGATCTTACACCGGGGAGCTGTTTTTT. It translates to CASSSPGSYTGELFF.